These 24 T cell receptor beta chains share one sample of origin, sequenced in a study of PD-L1 blockade in urothelial cancer. Some clones are missing from TCRdb's copy, which holds only in-frame ones; the method was immunoSEQ multiplex PCR. The sample holds about 45,000 clones, 88% seen once. Time point in this sample: pretreatment peripheral blood. The source material was PBMCs, sampled around atezolizumab (anti-PD-L1) treatment. The receptor set was obtained from a donor at least 40 years old with urothelial cancer.

This clone was found a few times. The CDR3 spells CASSYAGEGTDTQYF. DNA for the CDR3: TGTGCCAGCAGTTATGCGGGAGAGGGCACAGATACGCAGTATTTT. The V gene is TRBV6-6, the J gene TRBJ2-3, with 7 bases aligning to TRBD2. With V trimmed by 3 bases and J by 1 base, 4 bases remained unmatched. This CDR3 spans 15 amino acids. CDR1 and CDR2 (germline): MNHNY, SVGAGI (reference sequence).

This clone appeared a single time. The chain recombines TRBV7-2 with TRBJ2-5; weak D call: TRBD1 (5 bases). Germline CDR1 reads SGHTA; CDR2 reads FQGNSA. V was cut by 6 bases and J by 5 bases, with 16 bases left in between. CDR3 length: 14 amino acids. CDR3 loop: CASRKQVGSETQYF. CDR3 nucleotides: TGTGCCAGCAGGAAACAGGTTGGAAGCGAGACCCAGTACTTC.

V is TRBV7-2 and J is TRBJ1-4; D is undetermined. The CDR3 runs 15 residues. Germline V gives CDR1 SGHTA, CDR2 FQGNSA. Trimming took 1 base from V and 3 from J, leaving 9 bases between them. CDR3 loop: CASSLGPQANEKLFF. CDR3 nucleotides: TGTGCCAGCAGCTTAGGGCCCCAGGCTAATGAAAAACTGTTTTTT.

CDR3 sequence (DNA): TGTGCCTGGAGTGAAGCGGGGCACACTGAAGCTTTCTTT. Protein sequence: CAWSEAGHTEAFF. V usage is TRBV30 and J usage is TRBJ1-1; perhaps TRBD1 as D (5 bases). V was shortened by 1 base and J by 3 bases, with 9 bases between the two germline ends. The CDR3 length is 13 residues. Germline V lookup: CDR1 GTSNPN, CDR2 SVGIG (reference sequence).

The rearrangement joins TRBV4-1 to TRBJ2-1; weak D call: TRBD2 (5 bases). V lost 0 bases and J 6 bases, leaving 9 bases between the germline ends. CDR1 is MGHRA, CDR2 YSYEKL, per germline. This CDR3 has 14 residues. CDR3 sequence reads: CASSQDRAGNEQFF. The DNA for the CDR3 is TGCGCCAGCAGCCAAGATCGGGCGGGCAATGAGCAGTTCTTC.

The chain combines TRBV19 with TRBJ2-1; 7 bases are a match to TRBD2. Looked up from germline, CDR1 is LNHDA and CDR2 is SQIVND (reference sequence). Unmatched junction bases numbered 5, after V lost 3 bases and J lost 6 bases. This CDR3 contains 14 residues. The CDR3 loop reads CASSIGGEFNEQFF. The CDR3 DNA reads TGTGCCAGTAGTATTGGGGGGGAGTTCAATGAGCAGTTCTTC. Drawing the rest from reference TRBV19 and TRBJ2-1, the complete variable domain is DGGITQSPKYLFRKEGQNVTLSCEQNLNHDAMYWYRQDPGQGLRLIYYSQIVNDFQKGDIAEGYSVSREKKESFPLTVTSAQKNPTAFYLCASSIGGEFNEQFFGPGTRLTVL.

This clone was recorded once. The gene calls are TRBV5-5 and TRBJ1-5; D possibly corresponds to TRBD1 (6 bases). Trimming cost V 4 bases and J 4 bases, with 21 bases left between them. CDR1 SGHKS and CDR2 YYEKEE come from the germline V gene (reference sequence). The CDR3 covers 17 residues. In nucleotides, the CDR3 is TGTGCCAGCAGCGCCCGACAGGTTTTCCTTCCAAATCAGCCCCAGCATTTT. Amino acids: CASSARQVFLPNQPQHF.

The rearrangement uses TRBV4-2 and TRBJ2-7, with 12 positions matching TRBD2. The trim removed 1 base at V and 6 bases at J, leaving 4 bases unmatched. Germline V lookup: CDR1 LGHNA, CDR2 YNFKEQ. The CDR3 runs 15 residues. The CDR3 loop is CASSQGTSGISEQYF. CDR3 DNA sequence: TGTGCCAGCAGCCAAGGGACTAGCGGGATTTCCGAGCAGTACTTC.

V and J are TRBV6-5 and TRBJ1-1, with 8 bases identical to TRBD1. The junction had 5 bases not matched to a gene; V was cut back by 0 bases and J by 8 bases. Germline loops: CDR1 MNHEY, CDR2 SVGAGI. The CDR3 is 14 amino acids. Here the CDR3 DNA reads TGTGCCAGCAGTTACTCCATGGGGGACAGGGAAGCTTTCTTT. Its protein is CASSYSMGDREAFF.

This chain joins TRBV18 and TRBJ2-2; D may be TRBD2 (6 bases). Between the trimmed V and J ends, which lost 3 bases and 0 bases, there was a span of 11 bases. Germline lookup yields CDR1 KGHSH and CDR2 LQKENI. The CDR3 covers 16 residues. Here the CDR3 DNA reads TGTGCCAGCTCACCTTGGGGGGTATCGAACACCGGGGAGCTGTTTTTT. Translating it yields CASSPWGVSNTGELFF.

This chain uses TRBV6-1 with TRBJ2-7; TRBD1 matches at 7 bases. V was pared by 6 bases and J by 2 bases, with 7 bases of the junction left unmatched. This CDR3 spans 14 amino acids. CDR1 is MNHNS, CDR2 SASEGT, per germline. CDR3 loop: CASRSNRGTYEQYF. In nucleotides, the CDR3 is TGTGCCAGCAGGTCGAACAGGGGCACCTACGAGCAGTACTTC.

The chain carries TRBV19 and TRBJ1-1; possibly TRBD1 for D (5 bases). Trimming shortened V by 2 bases and J by 11 bases, and 18 bases separated the two germline ends. CDR3 length: 14 amino acids. CDR1 and CDR2 from the germline V gene are LNHDA and SQIVND (reference sequence). Here the CDR3 reads CASSILRASRGAFF. The CDR3 region has the DNA TGTGCCAGTAGTATACTTCGGGCTTCCCGGGGGGCTTTCTTT.

The chain joins TRBV5-8 to TRBJ2-5, with D perhaps TRBD2 (7 bases). Trimming removed 7 bases at V and 6 bases at J, with 22 bases between. Germline V gene sequence: CDR1 SGHTS, CDR2 YDEGEE. The CDR3 length is 15 residues. CDR3: CASAQGARGGKTQYF. The CDR3 DNA follows: TGTGCCAGCGCCCAGGGAGCGAGGGGGGGAAAGACCCAGTACTTC.

J is TRBJ1-2 and V is TRBV29-1; no clear D. Per germline, CDR1 SQVTM and CDR2 ANQGSEA. CDR3 length equals 12 residues. V was pared by 4 bases and J by 2 bases, with 8 bases between. The chain's CDR3 is CSVVHQNYGYTF. CDR3 bases: TGCAGCGTTGTACACCAAAACTATGGCTACACCTTC.

The V and J genes are TRBV19 and TRBJ1-2, with D possibly matching TRBD1 (6 bases). The germline V and J ends were trimmed by 6 bases and 4 bases, with 18 bases remaining between them. The CDR3 contains 15 residues. Germline V lookup: CDR1 LNHDA, CDR2 SQIVND (reference sequence). CDR3 DNA sequence: TGTGCCAGTAGCCGACCCGGACAGAATCTCTATGGCTACACCTTC. It encodes CASSRPGQNLYGYTF. The whole variable domain, filled in from reference TRBV19 and TRBJ1-2, reads DGGITQSPKYLFRKEGQNVTLSCEQNLNHDAMYWYRQDPGQGLRLIYYSQIVNDFQKGDIAEGYSVSREKKESFPLTVTSAQKNPTAFYLCASSRPGQNLYGYTFGSGTRLTVV.

The rearrangement uses TRBV11-3 and TRBJ2-7, with 11 bases that match TRBD2. Trimming took 1 base from V and 1 from J; bases not matched to a gene: 3. This CDR3 spans 16 amino acids. Germline V lookup: CDR1 SGHNT, CDR2 YENEEA. The CDR3 loop is CASSLGGLAVSYEQYF. CDR3 in DNA: TGTGCCAGCAGCTTAGGGGGACTAGCGGTATCCTACGAGCAGTACTTC.

The chain couples TRBV5-6 to TRBJ2-1; 9 bases fit TRBD2. The CDR3 is 16 residues long. Looked up from germline, CDR1 is SGHDT and CDR2 is YYEEEE. Losses at the gene ends were 5 bases for V and 5 bases for J; bases not matched to a gene: 11. In DNA, the CDR3 is TGTGCCAGCAGGACCTGGCGGGAGGGCTGGGACAATGAGCAGTTCTTC. As protein: CASRTWREGWDNEQFF.

This sequence joins TRBV6-1 and TRBJ2-7, with D possibly TRBD1 on 6 matching bases. Trimming left V 8 bases short and J 3 bases short, with 11 bases between. This CDR3 comprises 12 residues. The V gene's germline CDR1 is MNHNS and CDR2 SASEGT. DNA for the CDR3: TGTGCCAGCGGGGGCAGGGGCTACGAGCAGTACTTC. Translating it yields CASGGRGYEQYF.

The V and J genes are TRBV14 and TRBJ1-1; D is unclear. CDR1 SGHDN and CDR2 FVKESK come from the germline V gene. V lost 1 base to trimming and J lost 1 base, with 4 bases between them. CDR3 length: 13 residues. CDR3 in amino acids: CASSQGQNTEAFF. The CDR3 bases are TGTGCCAGCAGCCAAGGTCAGAACACTGAAGCTTTCTTT.

The V and J genes are TRBV5-1 and TRBJ1-2, with D possibly matching TRBD1 (5 bases). Deletions cut 0 bases from V and 6 bases from J, with 12 bases between. The V gene's germline CDR1 is SGHRS and CDR2 YFSETQ. The CDR3 is 14 residues long. CDR3 sequence (DNA): TGCGCCAGCAGCTTGGCCCAGGGAGGCGATGGCTACACCTTC. Its protein product is CASSLAQGGDGYTF.

The CDR3 spells CASSVQGAPWETQYF. For the CDR3, the DNA is TGTGCCAGCAGCGTACAGGGGGCCCCCTGGGAGACCCAGTACTTC. This chain uses TRBV9 with TRBJ2-5, with 8 bases aligning to TRBD1. V trimming: 1 base; J trimming: 5 bases; junction bases outside the gene matches: 7. The CDR3 contains 15 residues. Looked up from germline, CDR1 is SGDLS and CDR2 is YYNGEE.

CDR3 nucleotides: TGTGCCAGCAGCCCGGGGAGCAACACCGGGGAGCTGTTTTTT. Its translation is CASSPGSNTGELFF. The chain links TRBV11-3 to TRBJ2-2, with D maybe TRBD2 (5 bases). Trimming removed 5 bases at V and 2 bases at J, with 9 bases between. Looked up from germline, CDR1 is SGHNT and CDR2 is YENEEA. The CDR3 is 14 amino acids.

The DNA of the CDR3 is TGTGCCAGCAGTGACCACCCTACCGGCAGGCGCCAAGAGACCCAGTACTTC. Amino acid sequence: CASSDHPTGRRQETQYF. The chain links TRBV6-4 to TRBJ2-5, with D hard to call. Germline CDR1 and CDR2: MRHNA and SNTAGT. This CDR3 has 17 residues. Trimming took off 2 bases at V and 1 base at J, with 17 bases between the two ends.

This clone came up once. This chain connects TRBV18 to TRBJ1-1; D uncertain. The germline V gene has CDR1 KGHSH and CDR2 LQKENI. V was pared by 10 bases and J by 1 base, with 13 bases between. CDR3 length: 13 amino acids. CDR3: CATKVAGNTEAFF. The CDR3 DNA follows: TGTGCCACCAAAGTGGCGGGGAACACTGAAGCTTTCTTT. The full variable domain, completed using reference TRBV18 and TRBJ1-1, is NAGVMQNPRHLVRRRGQEARLRCSPMKGHSHVYWYRQLPEEGLKFMVYLQKENIIDESGMPKERFSAEFPKEGPSILRIQQVVRGDSAAYFCATKVAGNTEAFFGQGTRLTVV.